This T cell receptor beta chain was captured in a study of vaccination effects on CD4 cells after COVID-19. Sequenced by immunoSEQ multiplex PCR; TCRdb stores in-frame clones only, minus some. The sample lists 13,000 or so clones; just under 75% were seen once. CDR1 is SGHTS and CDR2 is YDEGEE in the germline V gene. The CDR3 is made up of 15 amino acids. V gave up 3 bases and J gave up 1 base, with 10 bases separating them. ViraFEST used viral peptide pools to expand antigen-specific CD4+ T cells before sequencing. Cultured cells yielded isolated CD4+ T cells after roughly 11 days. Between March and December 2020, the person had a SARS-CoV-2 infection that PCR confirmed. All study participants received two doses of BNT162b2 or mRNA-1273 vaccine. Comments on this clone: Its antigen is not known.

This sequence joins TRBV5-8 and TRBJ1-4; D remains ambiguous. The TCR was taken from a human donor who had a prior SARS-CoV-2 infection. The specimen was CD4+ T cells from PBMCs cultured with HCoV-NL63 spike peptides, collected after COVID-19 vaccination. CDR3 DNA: TGTGCCAGCAGCTCCCACGGGTTAACTAATGAAAAACTGTTTTTT. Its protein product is CASSSHGLTNEKLFF.